The clone carrying this T cell receptor (beta chain) appeared a few times. Antigen unknown. The CDR3 spans 15 residues. V was cut by 7 bases and J by 4 bases, with 18 bases left in between. Looked up from germline, CDR1 is MNHEY and CDR2 is SVGAGI. The record originates from a study of T cell repertoires in cytomegalovirus infection. Study-level information: Shared public TCR beta signatures pointed to both CMV infection and a matching HLA type.

TCRdb passed the reads through MiXCR, listing each CDR3 protein once. The sample lists some 390,000 distinct CDR3 sequences; 15% to 20% were seen once. General study points: What dominated the ex vivo response were HLA-C-restricted CMV-specific TCR beta clonotypes. Accumulated public TCR beta family frequency recognized individuals carrying CMV together with the relevant HLA.

V and J are TRBV6-5 and TRBJ2-3, with D possibly being TRBD2 (5 bases). The TCR comes from a human donor in good health (CMV status not recorded). Some clones in this sample may be carry-over from other donors' samples. The specimen was PBMCs. The CDR3 region has the DNA TGTGCCAGCACCTCCCTGGGCGAGGGATCAGATACGCAGTATTTT. Translation gives CASTSLGEGSDTQYF.